A selection of T cell receptor beta chains follows, all from one sample in a study of immunodeficiency. Clones were sequenced by immunoSEQ multiplex PCR, and TCRdb holds only the in-frame ones, with some missing. The repertoire holds around 3,500 clones, with about nine tenths as singletons. The specimen sequenced was CD8+ T cells from blood. Every receptor here comes from a human donor in good health. Each CDR3 is given with its conserved first and last residue. The D gene is left open where the match is weak. Size is stated for part of the rows, as once, few or many counts, or as a class when the clone is expanded.

d_call j_call clone_size v_call cdr3_aa cdr3_nt
. TRBJ1-2 . TRBV30 CAWNYGGPHGYTF TGTGCCTGGAACTATGGTGGGCCTCATGGCTACACCTTC
. TRBJ1-2 . TRBV21-1 CASSKARTPNQAAGYTF TGTGCCAGCAGCAAAGCTCGCACTCCAAACCAGGCGGCAGGCTACACCTTC
. TRBJ2-6 . TRBV6-5 CASARGVSGANVLTF TGTGCCAGCGCGCGCGGGGTTTCTGGGGCCAACGTCCTGACTTTC
TRBD1 TRBJ2-7 . TRBV13 CASSSRDRGIHEQYF TGTGCCAGCAGCTCACGGGACAGGGGAATACACGAGCAGTACTTC
. TRBJ1-4 . TRBV4-2 CASSPEGGVNEKLFF TGTGCCAGCAGCCCTGAAGGGGGGGTTAATGAAAAACTGTTTTTT
. TRBJ1-5 . TRBV27 CASSNRDQPQHF TGTGCCAGCAGTAACCGGGATCAGCCCCAGCATTTT
. TRBJ2-5 . TRBV9 CASTPGWGDQETQYF TGTGCCAGCACCCCAGGCTGGGGTGACCAAGAGACCCAGTACTTC
TRBD2 TRBJ2-5 once TRBV4-1 CASSQEWTSGGETQYF TGCGCCAGCAGCCAAGAGTGGACTAGCGGGGGGGAGACCCAGTACTTC
TRBD2 TRBJ2-1 . TRBV6-5 CASSRTSGRAWEQFF TGTGCCAGCAGTCGGACTAGCGGGAGGGCCTGGGAGCAGTTCTTC
. TRBJ1-5 . TRBV28 CASRGVAFSNQPQHF TGTGCCAGCAGAGGGGTTGCTTTTAGCAATCAGCCCCAGCATTTT
TRBD2 TRBJ2-1 . TRBV28 CASSLLSSGRLYEQFF TGTGCCAGCAGTTTATTGTCTAGCGGGAGGTTGTATGAGCAGTTCTTC
. TRBJ2-1 once TRBV27 CASSLKGLRNNEQFF TGTGCCAGCAGTTTGAAGGGGTTAAGGAACAATGAGCAGTTCTTC
TRBD2 TRBJ2-1 . TRBV28 CASSPPLAGSGDEQFF TGTGCCAGCAGTCCGCCCCTAGCGGGGTCAGGAGATGAGCAGTTCTTC
. TRBJ2-7 . TRBV4-1 CASSLTPGALAYEQYF TGCGCCAGCAGCCTTACCCCGGGAGCCCTAGCCTACGAGCAGTACTTC
TRBD1 TRBJ2-6 . TRBV3-1/TRBV3-2 CASSPTDRGGANVLTF TGTGCCAGCAGCCCTACGGACAGGGGAGGGGCCAACGTCCTGACTTTC
TRBD1 TRBJ1-2 . TRBV19 CASSSGTGGYGYTF TGTGCCAGTAGCTCCGGGACAGGCGGCTATGGCTACACCTTC
TRBD2 TRBJ2-1 . TRBV9 CASTPGTSGHNEQFF TGTGCCAGCACCCCCGGGACTAGCGGACATAATGAGCAGTTCTTC
. TRBJ1-1 . TRBV10-2 CASKWEATEAFF TGCGCCAGCAAGTGGGAAGCCACTGAAGCTTTCTTT
. TRBJ1-1 few TRBV9 CARGLGGSEAFF TGTGCCAGAGGACTAGGGGGATCTGAAGCTTTCTTT
. TRBJ2-7 . TRBV4-1 CASSQDGIQDYEQYF TGCGCCAGCAGCCAAGATGGTATCCAGGACTACGAGCAGTACTTC
. TRBJ2-3 . TRBV24-1 CATSDSSTDTQYF TGTGCCACCAGTGACTCAAGTACAGATACGCAGTATTTT
. TRBJ1-5 . TRBV7-6 CASSIRQNNQPQHF TGTGCCAGCAGCATCAGACAGAACAATCAGCCCCAGCATTTT
. TRBJ2-2 . TRBV28 CASSLWGTGELFF TGTGCCAGCAGTTTGTGGGGAACCGGGGAGCTGTTTTTT